This T cell receptor (beta chain) is from a study of blood T cell repertoires in COVID-19. Germline CDR1 and CDR2: SGHAT and FQNNGV. The CDR3 is 15 residues long. V gave up 2 bases and J gave up 4 bases; unmatched junction bases: 2. Data came from immunoSEQ multiplex PCR; TCRdb stores just in-frame clones and leaves some out. The sample records roughly 290,000 clones, 75% to 95% being singletons. Source material: peripheral blood. The TCR comes from a woman in her twenties or thirties with COVID-19, enrolled during active disease. The chain carries TRBV11-2 and TRBJ2-1; 10 nucleotides agree with TRBD2. CDR3 in amino acids: CASSLTSGMYNEQFF. As DNA, the CDR3 is TGTGCCAGCAGCTTAACTAGCGGGATGTACAATGAGCAGTTCTTC.